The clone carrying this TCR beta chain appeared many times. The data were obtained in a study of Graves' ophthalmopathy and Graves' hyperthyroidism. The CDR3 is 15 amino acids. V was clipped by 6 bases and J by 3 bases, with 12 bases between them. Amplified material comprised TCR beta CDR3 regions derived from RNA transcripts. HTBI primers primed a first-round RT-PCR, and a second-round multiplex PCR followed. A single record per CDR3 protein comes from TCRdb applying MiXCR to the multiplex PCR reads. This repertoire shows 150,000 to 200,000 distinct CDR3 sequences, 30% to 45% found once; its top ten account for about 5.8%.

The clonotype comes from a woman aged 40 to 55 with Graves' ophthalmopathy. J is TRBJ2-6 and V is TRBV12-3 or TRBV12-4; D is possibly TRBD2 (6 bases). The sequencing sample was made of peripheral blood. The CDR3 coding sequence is TGTGCCAGCAGACGAGGCGGGGATGGGGCCAACGTCCTGACTTTC. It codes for CASRRGGDGANVLTF.